The clone carrying this TCR beta chain was recorded only once. Its antigen is still unknown. 13 Jbeta primers and 60 Vbeta primers were used for the PCR. Using immunoSEQ multiplex PCR, the repertoire was profiled, and TCRdb retains in-frame clones only, with some absent. The repertoire holds around 200,000 clones, 85% seen once, with under 3% in the top ten. The data belong to a study of cytomegalovirus exposure and HLA in healthy donors. Across the study: Samples from HLA-typed donors yielded about 86 million unique TCRs in an early data release.

This CDR3 comprises 14 residues. V trimming: 5 bases; J trimming: 2 bases; junction bases outside the gene matches: 8. Germline V CDR1 and CDR2: GTSNPN, SVGIG (reference sequence). Findings of the study overall: Per published reports, the classifier diagnosed cytomegalovirus status with high specificity and sensitivity. Earlier results showed most TCR beta V segments being productive about 87% or about 30% of the time.

The sample comprised PBMCs. This receptor was identified in a woman aged 50 to 65 in good health and CMV-seronegative. This sequence joins TRBV30 and TRBJ2-5, with 7 bases identical to TRBD2. The DNA for the CDR3 is TGTGCCTGGGACAAACCGGGACTACAAGAGACCCAGTACTTC. It translates to CAWDKPGLQETQYF.